The 6 T cell receptor beta chains in this list originate from one sample, sequenced in a study of pediatric ulcerative colitis (dated by TCRdb to between 2018 and 2020). Libraries were prepared through the immunoSEQ multiplex PCR assay. In its TCRdb copy, this immuneACCESS table keeps in-frame sequences only and misses some clones. Where compared with another copy, unresolved V genes explain less than half of these, and the others have no known cause. The sample contains approximately 22,000 clones, about 65% of them found a single time. Jointly, the top ten make up around 15% of the sample. During colonoscopy, one to two rectal pinch biopsies were obtained for research purposes. The material sequenced was gut tissue. These receptors were collected from a boy aged 10-17 years with severe ulcerative colitis.

This clone was found a few times. V usage is TRBV5-8 and J usage is TRBJ1-2, with 7 positions matching TRBD1. Per the germline V gene, CDR1 is SGHTS and CDR2 is YDEGEE. This CDR3 has 16 residues. Germline trimming cut 1 base from V and 2 bases from J; bases unmatched to any gene: 8. The CDR3 here is CASSLSLTGRNYGYTF. CDR3 sequence (DNA): TGTGCCAGCAGCTTGTCTTTGACAGGGCGAAACTATGGCTACACCTTC.

This clone was picked up a small number of times. V gene TRBV7-8 combines with J gene TRBJ2-1; D remains unclear. CDR1 SGHVS and CDR2 FQNEAQ come from the germline V gene. The CDR3 consists of 16 residues. Trimming shortened V by 1 base and J by 4 bases, and 14 bases separated the two germline ends. The CDR3 DNA reads as TGTGCCAGCAGCTTAGAACGGCGAGTTTCTTACAATGAGCAGTTCTTC. Its translation: CASSLERRVSYNEQFF.

J is TRBJ1-6 and V is TRBV7-2; D is uncertain. CDR1 and CDR2 (germline): SGHTA, FQGNSA. The CDR3 is made up of 14 amino acids. V gave up 1 base and J gave up 8 bases, with 9 bases separating them. The CDR3 region has the DNA TGTGCCAGCAGCTTAGGGTCCAGCCATTCACCCCTCCACTTT. Its protein product is CASSLGSSHSPLHF.

This chain connects TRBV29-1 to TRBJ1-3, with D unresolved. CDR3 length: 12 amino acids. Trimming took off 6 bases at V and 0 bases at J, with 6 bases between the two ends. Germline CDR1 and CDR2: SQVTM and ANQGSEA. The CDR3 DNA follows: TGCAGCGTAATGTACTCTGGAAACACCATATATTTT. Its translation is CSVMYSGNTIYF.

This chain connects TRBV11-3 to TRBJ2-7; 10 positions match TRBD1. Germline loops: CDR1 SGHNT, CDR2 YENEEA. Losses at the gene ends were 3 bases for V and 5 bases for J; bases not matched to a gene: 1. The CDR3 runs 13 residues. The CDR3 protein is CASSLGQGNEQYF. The CDR3 nucleotides are TGTGCCAGCAGCTTGGGACAGGGGAACGAGCAGTACTTC.

The rearrangement uses TRBV2 and TRBJ2-1; the D is unclear. The CDR3 totals 14 residues. The V gene's germline CDR1 is SNHLY and CDR2 FYNNEI. V lost 4 bases, J lost 3 bases, and 10 bases lay in between. CDR3 coding DNA: TGTGCCAGCAGTGCGCACAGTATCTACAATGAGCAGTTCTTC. Translated: CASSAHSIYNEQFF.